The 28 T cell receptor beta chains below all came from one sample that was sequenced in a study of vaccination effects on CD4 cells after COVID-19. No antigen is known for these receptors. Scientists isolated CD4+ T cells after a roughly 10-day culture period ended. The table came from immunoSEQ multiplex PCR; TCRdb's copy has only in-frame clones and leaves some out. Among about 66,000 clones listed, under 80% were seen once. Sample: CD4+ T cells from PBMCs cultured without peptide, taken before COVID-19 vaccination. The receptors stem from a human donor who had a prior SARS-CoV-2 infection.

This chain links TRBV11-3 with TRBJ2-1, with 7 bases identical to TRBD2. V lost 3 bases and J lost 3; bases outside the gene matches: 5. This CDR3 is 15 amino acids long. CDR1 and CDR2 from the germline V gene are SGHNT and YENEEA. The CDR3 here is CASSFRSGGYNEQFF. CDR3 coding DNA: TGTGCCAGCAGCTTCCGTTCGGGAGGCTACAATGAGCAGTTCTTC.

J is TRBJ2-7 and V is TRBV29-1, with TRBD1 identical over 7 bases. The CDR3 runs to 14 residues. V lost 7 bases and J lost 5; bases outside the gene matches: 14. Germline loops: CDR1 SQVTM, CDR2 ANQGSEA. The CDR3 DNA follows: TGCAGCGCAGGGGGACGCCTAGTAAGGGACGAGCAGTACTTC. Amino acids: CSAGGRLVRDEQYF.

This chain connects TRBV7-4 to TRBJ2-7, with D perhaps matching TRBD1 (6 bases). Germline V gene sequence: CDR1 SGHVT, CDR2 SQSDAQ. The CDR3 spans 17 residues. Between the trimmed V and J ends, which lost 2 bases and 2 bases, there was a span of 19 bases. The CDR3 DNA follows: TGTGCCAGCAGCTTATTCTTCAGGGGTCGAGGGGCCTACGAGCAGTACTTC. Its translation is CASSLFFRGRGAYEQYF. Full variable domain (rest looked up from reference TRBV7-4 and TRBJ2-7): GAGVSQSPRYKVAKRGRDVALRCDSISGHVTLYWYRQTLGQGSEVLTYSQSDAQRDKSGRPSGRFSAERPERSVSTLKIQRTEQGDSAVYLCASSLFFRGRGAYEQYFGPGTRLTVT.

This sequence joins TRBV7-2 and TRBJ2-3, with D hard to call. Trimming shortened V by 1 base and J by 5 bases, and 4 bases separated the two germline ends. CDR1 is SGHTA and CDR2 is FQGNSA in the germline V gene. This CDR3 region has 12 residues. For the CDR3, the DNA is TGTGCCAGCAGCTTAGGGGTAGATACGCAGTATTTT. This translates into CASSLGVDTQYF.

In this sample, this clone turned up a few times. The chain has TRBV27 and TRBJ1-3; 11 bases map to TRBD1. This CDR3 has 15 residues. Losses at the gene ends were 5 bases for V and 8 bases for J; bases not matched to a gene: 8. CDR1 and CDR2 from the germline V gene are MNHEY and SMNVEV (reference sequence). As DNA, the CDR3 is TGTGCCAGCAGTCTAAAGGGACAGGGGGGATACACCATATATTTT. Translated, it gives CASSLKGQGGYTIYF.

This clone was seen just once. The J gene is TRBJ2-2, the V gene TRBV4-3, with D perhaps matching TRBD1 or TRBD2 (8 bases each). Germline assignment: CDR1 LGHNA and CDR2 YSLEER. Trimming removed 3 bases from V and 5 bases from J, with 31 bases in between. The CDR3 runs 21 residues. This CDR3 reads CASSQAKIPRGGRGLTGELFF. The CDR3 DNA is TGCGCCAGCAGCCAGGCGAAGATCCCCCGGGGGGGCAGGGGGCTTACCGGGGAGCTGTTTTTT.

The V gene is TRBV12-5, the J gene TRBJ1-2; no definite D call. V lost 6 bases, J lost 1 base, and 12 bases lay in between. CDR3 length equals 14 residues. Germline values: CDR1 LGHNT, CDR2 FRNRAP. The CDR3 DNA follows: TGTGCTAGTGGGGGTGGGGTGTTTAACTATGGCTACACCTTC. Translation: CASGGGVFNYGYTF.

The V call is TRBV5-1, the J call TRBJ2-1; D is unclear. Deletions cut 4 bases from V and 8 bases from J, with 10 bases between. CDR3 length equals 12 residues. Germline assignment: CDR1 SGHRS and CDR2 YFSETQ. The DNA of the CDR3 is TGCGCCAGCAGCGAAGGCACCGATGAGCAGTTCTTC. It specifies CASSEGTDEQFF. The full variable domain, with the rest looked up from reference TRBV5-1 and TRBJ2-1, is KAGVTQTPRYLIKTRGQQVTLSCSPISGHRSVSWYQQTPGQGLQFLFEYFSETQRNKGNFPGRFSGRQFSNSRSEMNVSTLELGDSALYLCASSEGTDEQFFGPGTRLTVL.

The chain employs TRBV7-2 and TRBJ1-2, with 9 bases aligning to TRBD1. The CDR3 has 16 amino acids. With V trimmed by 4 bases and J by 6 bases, 12 bases remained unmatched. Germline-derived CDR1 and CDR2 are SGHTA and FQGNSA. The CDR3 nucleotides are TGTGCCAGCAGCTACCACGCCCCGGGACAGGGTGATGGCTACACCTTC. It yields the protein CASSYHAPGQGDGYTF.

The chain uses TRBV30 and TRBJ1-5, with TRBD1 identical over 7 bases. With V trimmed by 5 bases and J by 0 bases, 7 bases remained unmatched. CDR1 GTSNPN and CDR2 SVGIG come from the germline V gene (reference sequence). The CDR3 totals 15 residues. CDR3 in DNA: TGTGCCTGGCCTACAGGGGCGTATAGCAATCAGCCCCAGCATTTT. It encodes CAWPTGAYSNQPQHF.

This chain uses TRBV20-1 with TRBJ2-2; 12 nucleotides match TRBD1. CDR1 is DFQATT, CDR2 SNEGSKA, per germline (reference sequence). This CDR3 comprises 15 residues. The V and J ends lost 3 bases and 9 bases, in that order; junction bases with no gene match: 8. CDR3 in DNA: TGCAGTGCTAGTTGGGGACAGGGGGCCGGCAGGGAGCTGTTTTTT. Its translation: CSASWGQGAGRELFF.

The chain recombines TRBV4-3 with TRBJ2-5, with D uncertain. Germline-derived CDR1 and CDR2 are LGHNA and YSLEER. The length of the CDR3 is 13 residues. V lost 1 base and J 5 bases, leaving 8 bases between the germline ends. The CDR3 spells CASSQGLGETQYF. The CDR3 nucleotides are TGCGCCAGCAGCCAAGGCTTGGGCGAGACCCAGTACTTC.

The chain couples TRBV7-8 to TRBJ2-4; a possible D gene is TRBD2 (7 bases). The length of the CDR3 is 18 residues. V gave up 4 bases and J gave up 1 base, with 20 bases separating them. Germline loops: CDR1 SGHVS, CDR2 FQNEAQ. The CDR3 is CASSYLRGAGDAKNIQYF. As DNA, the CDR3 is TGTGCCAGCAGCTACCTTCGGGGGGCGGGGGACGCCAAAAACATTCAGTACTTC.

V and J are TRBV30 and TRBJ2-7; D remains unclear. CDR3 length: 13 amino acids. Per the germline V gene, CDR1 is GTSNPN and CDR2 is SVGIG (reference sequence). V was pared by 0 bases and J by 3 bases, with 9 bases between. Here the CDR3 reads CAWSVWGIYEQYF. As DNA, the CDR3 is TGTGCCTGGAGTGTATGGGGAATCTACGAGCAGTACTTC.

The chain joins TRBV6-5 to TRBJ2-5; a possible D gene is TRBD2 (6 bases). The germline V and J ends were trimmed by 2 bases and 8 bases, with 15 bases remaining between them. The CDR3 loop spans 14 amino acids. Germline V gene data show CDR1 as MNHEY and CDR2 as SVGAGI. CDR3 DNA sequence: TGTGCCAGCAGTTACGCGGGGTTCGTAGAAACCCAGTACTTC. This translates into CASSYAGFVETQYF.

CDR3 nucleotides: TGTGCCAGCAGCCCTAGGGGGAATGGTGAAAAACTGTTTTTT. Protein product: CASSPRGNGEKLFF. The chain is built from TRBV7-9 and TRBJ1-4; D possibly corresponds to TRBD1 (6 bases). Germline V lookup: CDR1 SEHNR, CDR2 FQNEAQ (reference sequence). The CDR3 consists of 14 residues. With 5 bases removed from V and 7 bases from J, the gap between germline ends came to 14 bases.

The chain couples TRBV12-3 or TRBV12-4 to TRBJ2-3; TRBD2 is a possible D gene (5 bases). CDR3 length equals 13 residues. Trimming removed 4 bases from V and 4 bases from J, with 9 bases in between. The DNA for the CDR3 is TGTGCCAGCAGTTCTCGGGGTGCAGATACGCAGTATTTT. Translated, it gives CASSSRGADTQYF.

J is TRBJ2-5 and V is TRBV18, with unresolved D. Germline V lookup: CDR1 KGHSH, CDR2 LQKENI. V was trimmed by 5 bases and J by 4 bases, leaving 14 bases between them. This CDR3 has 14 amino acids. This chain's CDR3 is CASSTSLRTETQYF. Here the CDR3 DNA reads TGTGCCAGCTCAACATCGCTACGTACAGAGACCCAGTACTTC.

The V gene is TRBV4-3, the J gene TRBJ2-2; possible D gene TRBD2, 5 bases. Germline-derived CDR1 and CDR2 are LGHNA and YSLEER. There are 15 residues in the CDR3. Trimming pared 7 bases from V and 5 bases from J, leaving 17 bases between. For the CDR3, the DNA is TGCGCCAGCACCAACTCGGTCGGGAAAACCGGGGAGCTGTTTTTT. Protein product: CASTNSVGKTGELFF.

The chain is built from TRBV5-1 and TRBJ2-5; 8 nucleotides match TRBD1. Germline CDR1 is SGHRS and CDR2 is YFSETQ. There are 15 residues in the CDR3. V lost 7 bases and J lost 5; bases outside the gene matches: 13. CDR3 residues: CASHSGTGGWETQYF. CDR3 sequence (DNA): TGCGCCAGCCATTCCGGGACAGGCGGCTGGGAGACCCAGTACTTC.

The chain uses TRBV12-5 and TRBJ1-1, with D unresolved. The germline CDR1 and CDR2 sequences are LGHNT and FRNRAP. Trimming cost V 0 bases and J 9 bases, with 8 bases left between them. CDR3 size: 12 residues. This chain's CDR3 is CASGLVSGKAFF. The DNA of the CDR3 is TGTGCTAGTGGTTTGGTGTCCGGGAAAGCTTTCTTT. Filled out from reference TRBV12-5 and TRBJ1-1, the complete variable domain reads DARVTQTPRHKVTEMGQEVTMRCQPILGHNTVFWYRQTMMQGLELLAYFRNRAPLDDSGMPKDRFSAEMPDATLATLKIQPSEPRDSAVYFCASGLVSGKAFFGQGTRLTVV.

The DNA of the CDR3 is TGTGCCAGCAGCCCGTGGACAGGGCGGGAGACCCAGTACTTC. It specifies CASSPWTGRETQYF. The chain links TRBV3-1 (or the pseudogene TRBV3-2) to TRBJ2-5; 8 nucleotides line up with TRBD1. This CDR3 spans 14 amino acids. Germline V lookup: CDR1 LGHDT, CDR2 YNNKEL (reference sequence). Trimming at V came to 4 bases and at J to 5 bases, leaving 6 bases not matched to a gene.

Only a few counts were recorded for this clone. J is TRBJ1-1 and V is TRBV19, with D perhaps TRBD1 (6 bases). Trimming removed 2 bases from V and 1 base from J, with 8 bases in between. Germline assignment: CDR1 LNHDA and CDR2 SQIVND (reference sequence). CDR3 length equals 14 residues. The CDR3 reads CASSIWGPNTEAFF. CDR3 sequence (DNA): TGTGCCAGTAGTATATGGGGGCCGAACACTGAAGCTTTCTTT.

The rearrangement uses TRBV5-1 and TRBJ1-1; TRBD1 agrees at 7 bases. The V and J ends lost 4 bases and 0 bases, in that order; junction bases with no gene match: 9. Looked up from germline, CDR1 is SGHRS and CDR2 is YFSETQ. The length of the CDR3 is 16 residues. For the CDR3, the DNA is TGCGCCAGCAGCCCGAAGACAGGGAGCCTGAACACTGAAGCTTTCTTT. Amino acids: CASSPKTGSLNTEAFF.

A few counts support this clone. This rearrangement joins TRBV2 to TRBJ2-7; 7 positions agree with TRBD2. CDR3 size: 14 residues. The germline V gene has CDR1 SNHLY and CDR2 FYNNEI. V lost 7 bases to trimming and J lost 0 bases; unmatched junction nucleotides: 6. CDR3 sequence (DNA): TGTGCCAGCAATGGGCGGGGGTACTCCTACGAGCAGTACTTC. Its translation is CASNGRGYSYEQYF.

This clone appeared once. The chain recombines TRBV11-3 with TRBJ2-4; D gene ambiguous. Per the germline V gene, CDR1 is SGHNT and CDR2 is YENEEA. The V end was cut by 5 bases, the J end by 9 bases, with 14 bases between. This CDR3 is built from 13 residues. The CDR3 coding sequence is TGTGCCAGCAGCCCCCGATTAGTAGGCATTCAGTACTTC. It translates to CASSPRLVGIQYF. The full variable domain, with the rest looked up from reference TRBV11-3 and TRBJ2-4, is EAGVVQSPRYKIIEKKQPVAFWCNPISGHNTLYWYLQNLGQGPELLIRYENEEAVDDSQLPKDRFSAERLKGVDSTLKIQPAELGDSAVYLCASSPRLVGIQYFGAGTRLSVL.

CDR3 nucleotides: TGTGCCAGCAGTCGACAGGGGAGTGGGGCCAAAAACATTCAGTACTTC. This codes for CASSRQGSGAKNIQYF. The rearrangement joins TRBV6-6 to TRBJ2-4; 8 bases map to TRBD1. The junction had 7 bases not matched to a gene; V was cut back by 5 bases and J by 1 base. CDR3 length equals 16 residues. From germline, CDR1 is MNHNY and CDR2 SVGAGI (reference sequence).

This clone was counted between two and nine times. The gene calls are TRBV27 and TRBJ1-1, with a tentative D call TRBD1 (5 bases). Trimming shortened V by 5 bases and J by 5 bases, and 12 bases separated the two germline ends. The CDR3 covers 13 residues. CDR1 is MNHEY and CDR2 is SMNVEV in the germline V gene (reference sequence). The CDR3 coding sequence is TGTGCCAGCAGTGGCTGGGGGGGTACTGAAGCTTTCTTT. The encoded protein is CASSGWGGTEAFF.